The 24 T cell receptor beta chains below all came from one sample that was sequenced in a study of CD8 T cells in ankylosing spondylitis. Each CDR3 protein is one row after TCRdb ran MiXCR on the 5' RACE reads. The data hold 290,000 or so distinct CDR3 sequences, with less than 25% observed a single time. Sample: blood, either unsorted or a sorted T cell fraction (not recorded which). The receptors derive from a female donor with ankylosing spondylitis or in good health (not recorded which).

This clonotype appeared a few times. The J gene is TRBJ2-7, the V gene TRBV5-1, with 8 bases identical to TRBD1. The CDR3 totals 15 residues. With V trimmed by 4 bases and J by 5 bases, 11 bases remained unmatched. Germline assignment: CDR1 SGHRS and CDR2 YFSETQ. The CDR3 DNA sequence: TGCGCCAGCAGCCGGGACAGGTCAAAGTCCCACGAGCAGTACTTC. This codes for CASSRDRSKSHEQYF.

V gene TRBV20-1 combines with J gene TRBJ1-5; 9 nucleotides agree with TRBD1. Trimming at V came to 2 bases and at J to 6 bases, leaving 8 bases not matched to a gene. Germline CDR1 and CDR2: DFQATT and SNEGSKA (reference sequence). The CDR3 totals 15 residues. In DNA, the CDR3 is TGCAGTGCTAGACCCGGACAGGGGAAGGGTCAGCCCCAGCATTTT. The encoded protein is CSARPGQGKGQPQHF.

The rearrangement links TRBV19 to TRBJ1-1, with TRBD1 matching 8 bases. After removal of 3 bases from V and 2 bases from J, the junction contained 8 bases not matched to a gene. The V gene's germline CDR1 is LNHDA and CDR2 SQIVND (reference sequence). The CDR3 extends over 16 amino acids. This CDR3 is CASSIGQGALNTEAFF. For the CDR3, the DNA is TGTGCCAGTAGTATCGGGCAGGGGGCTTTAAACACTGAAGCTTTCTTT. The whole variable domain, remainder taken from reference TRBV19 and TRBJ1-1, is DGGITQSPKYLFRKEGQNVTLSCEQNLNHDAMYWYRQDPGQGLRLIYYSQIVNDFQKGDIAEGYSVSREKKESFPLTVTSAQKNPTAFYLCASSIGQGALNTEAFFGQGTRLTVV.

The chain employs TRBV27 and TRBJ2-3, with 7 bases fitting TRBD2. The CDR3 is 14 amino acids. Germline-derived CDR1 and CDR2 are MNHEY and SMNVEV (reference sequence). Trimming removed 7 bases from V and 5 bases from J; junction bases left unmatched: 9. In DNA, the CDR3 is TGTGCCAGCAATGCCGGGACTATCCTAGATACGCAGTATTTT. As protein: CASNAGTILDTQYF.

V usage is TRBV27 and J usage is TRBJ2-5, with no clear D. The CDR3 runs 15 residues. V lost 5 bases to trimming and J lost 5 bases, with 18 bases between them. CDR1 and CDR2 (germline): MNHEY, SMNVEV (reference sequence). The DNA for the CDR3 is TGTGCCAGCAGTCCCCGAAGAACCCACGCGGAGACCCAGTACTTC. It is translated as CASSPRRTHAETQYF.

CDR3 DNA sequence: TGTGCCAGCAGCTTAAGCTCAAGCTGGTTCAAGACTAATGAAAAACTGTTTTTT. It is translated as CASSLSSSWFKTNEKLFF. The V gene is TRBV7-3, the J gene TRBJ1-4, with D hard to call. Trimming took off 1 base at V and 2 bases at J, with 17 bases between the two ends. CDR3 size: 18 residues. Germline loops: CDR1 SGHTA, CDR2 FQGTGA. Filled out from reference TRBV7-3 and TRBJ1-4, the complete variable domain reads GAGVSQTPSNKVTEKGKYVELRCDPISGHTALYWYRQSLGQGPEFLIYFQGTGAADDSGLPNDRFFAVRPEGSVSTLKIQRTERGDSAVYLCASSLSSSWFKTNEKLFFGSGTQLSVL.

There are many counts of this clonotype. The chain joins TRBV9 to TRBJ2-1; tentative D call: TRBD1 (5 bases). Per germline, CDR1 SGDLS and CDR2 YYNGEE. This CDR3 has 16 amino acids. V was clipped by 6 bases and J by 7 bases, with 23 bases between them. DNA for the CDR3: TGTGCCAGCAACGGTTATACAGGTAGCCTTAGTAATGAGCAGTTCTTC. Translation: CASNGYTGSLSNEQFF.

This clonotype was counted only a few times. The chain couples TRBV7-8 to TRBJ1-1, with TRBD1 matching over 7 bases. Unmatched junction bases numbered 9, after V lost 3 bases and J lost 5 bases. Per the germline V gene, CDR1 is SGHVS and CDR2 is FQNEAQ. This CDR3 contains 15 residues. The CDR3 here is CASSFGEQGRTEAFF. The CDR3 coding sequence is TGTGCCAGCAGCTTTGGCGAACAGGGGAGAACTGAAGCTTTCTTT. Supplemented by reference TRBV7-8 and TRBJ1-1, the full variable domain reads GAGVSQSPRYKVAKRGQDVALRCDPISGHVSLFWYQQALGQGPEFLTYFQNEAQLDKSGLPSDRFFAERPEGSVSTLKIQRTQQEDSAVYLCASSFGEQGRTEAFFGQGTRLTVV.

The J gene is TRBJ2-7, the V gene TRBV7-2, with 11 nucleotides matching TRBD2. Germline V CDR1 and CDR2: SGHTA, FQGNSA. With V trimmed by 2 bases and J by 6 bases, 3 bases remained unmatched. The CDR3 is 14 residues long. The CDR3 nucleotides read TGTGCCAGCAGCTTATCGGGACTAGCGGCCGAGCAGTACTTC. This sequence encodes CASSLSGLAAEQYF.

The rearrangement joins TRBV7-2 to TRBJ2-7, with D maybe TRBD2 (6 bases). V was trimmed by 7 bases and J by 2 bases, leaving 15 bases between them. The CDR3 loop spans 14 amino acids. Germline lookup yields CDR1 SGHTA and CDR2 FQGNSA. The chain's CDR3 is CASNRDSSTYEQYF. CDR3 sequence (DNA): TGTGCCAGCAACCGGGACTCATCTACCTACGAGCAGTACTTC.

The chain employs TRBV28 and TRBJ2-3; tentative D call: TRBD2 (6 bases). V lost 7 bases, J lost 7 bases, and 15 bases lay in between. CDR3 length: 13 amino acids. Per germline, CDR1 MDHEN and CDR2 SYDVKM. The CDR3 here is CASTGDSGHTQYF. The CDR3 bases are TGTGCCAGCACCGGGGACTCAGGACATACGCAGTATTTT. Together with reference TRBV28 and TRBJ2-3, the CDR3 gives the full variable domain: DVKVTQSSRYLVKRTGEKVFLECVQDMDHENMFWYRQDPGLGLRLIYFSYDVKMKEKGDIPEGYSVSREKKERFSLILESASTNQTSMYLCASTGDSGHTQYFGPGTRLTVL.

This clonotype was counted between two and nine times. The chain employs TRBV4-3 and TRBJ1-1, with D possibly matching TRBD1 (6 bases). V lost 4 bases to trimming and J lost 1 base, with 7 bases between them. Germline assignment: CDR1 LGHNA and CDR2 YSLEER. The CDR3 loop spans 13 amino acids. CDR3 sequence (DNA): TGCGCCAGCAGCCGACAGGAGAACACTGAAGCTTTCTTT. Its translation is CASSRQENTEAFF.

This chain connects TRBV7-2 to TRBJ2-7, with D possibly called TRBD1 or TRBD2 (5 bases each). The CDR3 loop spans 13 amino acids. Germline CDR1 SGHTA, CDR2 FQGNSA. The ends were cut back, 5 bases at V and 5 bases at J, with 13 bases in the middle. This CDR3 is CASSRDPLDEQYF. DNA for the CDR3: TGTGCCAGCAGCCGGGACCCACTAGACGAGCAGTACTTC.

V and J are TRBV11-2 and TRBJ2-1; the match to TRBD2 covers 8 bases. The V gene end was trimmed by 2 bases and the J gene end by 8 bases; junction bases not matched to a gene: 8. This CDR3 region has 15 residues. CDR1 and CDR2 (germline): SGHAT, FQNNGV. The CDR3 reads CASSLRGGGRDEQFF. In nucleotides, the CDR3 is TGTGCCAGCAGCTTAAGAGGCGGGGGGAGGGATGAGCAGTTCTTC. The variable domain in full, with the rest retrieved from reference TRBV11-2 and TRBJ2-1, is EAGVAQSPRYKIIEKRQSVAFWCNPISGHATLYWYQQILGQGPKLLIQFQNNGVVDDSQLPKDRFSAERLKGVDSTLKIQPAKLEDSAVYLCASSLRGGGRDEQFFGPGTRLTVL.

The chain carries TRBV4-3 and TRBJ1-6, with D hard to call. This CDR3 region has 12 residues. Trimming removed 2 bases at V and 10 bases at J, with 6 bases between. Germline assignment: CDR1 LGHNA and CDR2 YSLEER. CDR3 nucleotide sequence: TGCGCCAGCAGCCAAAAGGGCTCACCCCTCCACTTT. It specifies CASSQKGSPLHF.

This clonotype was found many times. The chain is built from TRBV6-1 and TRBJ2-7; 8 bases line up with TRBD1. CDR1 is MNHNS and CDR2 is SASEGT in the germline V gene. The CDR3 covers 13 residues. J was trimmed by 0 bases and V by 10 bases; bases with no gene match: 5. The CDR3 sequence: CATGGQGSYEQYF. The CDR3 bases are TGTGCCACAGGGGGCCAGGGCTCCTACGAGCAGTACTTC.

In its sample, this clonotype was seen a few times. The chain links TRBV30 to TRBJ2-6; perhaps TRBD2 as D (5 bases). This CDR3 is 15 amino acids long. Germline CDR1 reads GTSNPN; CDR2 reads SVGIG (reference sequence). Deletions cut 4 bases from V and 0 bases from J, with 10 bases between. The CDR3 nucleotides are TGTGCCTGGATTCGGGGAATCTCTGGGGCCAACGTCCTGACTTTC. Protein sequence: CAWIRGISGANVLTF.

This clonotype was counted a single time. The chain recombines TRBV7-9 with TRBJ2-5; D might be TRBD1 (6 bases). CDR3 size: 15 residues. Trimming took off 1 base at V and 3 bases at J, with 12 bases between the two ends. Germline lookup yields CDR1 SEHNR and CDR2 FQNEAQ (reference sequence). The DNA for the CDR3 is TGTGCCAGCAGCTTAGTTTGGGCAGGGGAAGAGACCCAGTACTTC. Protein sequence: CASSLVWAGEETQYF. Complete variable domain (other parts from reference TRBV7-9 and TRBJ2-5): DTGVSQNPRHKITKRGQNVTFRCDPISEHNRLYWYRQTLGQGPEFLTYFQNEAQLEKSRLLSDRFSAERPKGSFSTLEIQRTEQGDSAMYLCASSLVWAGEETQYFGPGTRLLVL.

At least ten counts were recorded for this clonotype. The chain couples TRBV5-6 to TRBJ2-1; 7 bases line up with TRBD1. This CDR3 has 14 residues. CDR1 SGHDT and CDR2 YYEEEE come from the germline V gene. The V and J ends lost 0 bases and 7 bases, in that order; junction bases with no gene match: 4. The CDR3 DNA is TGTGCCAGCAGCTTGGTACAGGGGATGAATGAGCAGTTCTTC. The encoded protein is CASSLVQGMNEQFF.

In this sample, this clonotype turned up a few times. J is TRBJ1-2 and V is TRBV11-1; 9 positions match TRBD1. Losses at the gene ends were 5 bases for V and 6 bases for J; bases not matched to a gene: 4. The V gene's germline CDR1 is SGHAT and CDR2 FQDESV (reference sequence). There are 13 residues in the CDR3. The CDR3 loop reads CASSTGGADGYTF. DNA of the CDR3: TGTGCCAGCAGCACAGGGGGCGCCGATGGCTACACCTTC. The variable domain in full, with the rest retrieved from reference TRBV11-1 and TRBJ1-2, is EAEVAQSPRYKITEKSQAVAFWCDPISGHATLYWYRQILGQGPELLVQFQDESVVDDSQLPKDRFSAERLKGVDSTLKIQPAELGDSAMYLCASSTGGADGYTFGSGTRLTVV.

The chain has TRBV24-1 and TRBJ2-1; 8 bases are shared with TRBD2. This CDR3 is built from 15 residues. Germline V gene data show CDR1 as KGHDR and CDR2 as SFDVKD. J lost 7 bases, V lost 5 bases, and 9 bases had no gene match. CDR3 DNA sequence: TGTGCCACCAGTGGGGACGGGAGGGCCGGGAATGAGCAGTTCTTC. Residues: CATSGDGRAGNEQFF.

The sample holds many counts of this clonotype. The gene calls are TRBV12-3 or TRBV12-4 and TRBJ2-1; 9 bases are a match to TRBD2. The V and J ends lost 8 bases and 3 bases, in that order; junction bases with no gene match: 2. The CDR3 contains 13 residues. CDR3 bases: TGTGCCAGCCAGACTAGCGGCTACAATGAGCAGTTCTTC. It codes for CASQTSGYNEQFF.

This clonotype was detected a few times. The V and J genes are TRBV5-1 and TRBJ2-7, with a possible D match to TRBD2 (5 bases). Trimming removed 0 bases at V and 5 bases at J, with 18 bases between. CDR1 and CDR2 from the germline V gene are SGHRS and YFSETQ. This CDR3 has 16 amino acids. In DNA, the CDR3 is TGCGCCAGCAGCTTGGGGCTAGCCCTACGGTGGGACGAGCAGTACTTC. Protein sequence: CASSLGLALRWDEQYF.

CDR3 DNA sequence: TGTGCCCTCTCCCGGGACAGGGGTTACGAGCAGTACTTC. It specifies CALSRDRGYEQYF. The V and J genes are TRBV10-3 and TRBJ2-7, with 10 nucleotides matching TRBD1. The CDR3 has 13 residues. V was pared by 11 bases and J by 4 bases, with 8 bases of the junction left unmatched. Germline CDR1 is ENHRY and CDR2 is SYGVKD.